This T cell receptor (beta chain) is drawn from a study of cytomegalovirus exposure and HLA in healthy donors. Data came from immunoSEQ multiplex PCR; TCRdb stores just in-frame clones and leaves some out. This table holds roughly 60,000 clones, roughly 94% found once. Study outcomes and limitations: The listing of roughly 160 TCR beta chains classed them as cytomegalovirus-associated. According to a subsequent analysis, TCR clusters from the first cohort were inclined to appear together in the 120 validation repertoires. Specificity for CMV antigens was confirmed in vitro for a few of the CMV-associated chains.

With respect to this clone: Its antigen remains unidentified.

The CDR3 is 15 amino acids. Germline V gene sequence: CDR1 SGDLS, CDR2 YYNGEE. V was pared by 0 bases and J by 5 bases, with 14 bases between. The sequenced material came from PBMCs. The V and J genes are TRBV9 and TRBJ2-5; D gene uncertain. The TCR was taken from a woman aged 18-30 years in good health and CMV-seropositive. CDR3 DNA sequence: TGTGCCAGCAGCGTAGATCGGTCCTCGCTGGAGACCCAGTACTTC. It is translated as CASSVDRSSLETQYF.